The subject of this entry is one TCR beta chain. A far larger clone is only one base removed, so a read error is likely. The sample contains more than one DNA sequence encoding this CDR3. The assay was immunoSEQ multiplex PCR, and TCRdb's table has in-frame clones only and misses some. The sample has about 46,000 clones; 75% to 95% are singletons. There are 14 residues in the CDR3. Between the trimmed V and J ends, which lost 3 bases and 1 base, there was a span of 9 bases. Germline CDR1 and CDR2: MRHNA and SNTAGT. The record originates from a study of T cell changes during pregnancy in multiple sclerosis.

The material was CD8+ T cells from peripheral blood mononuclear cells, obtained after pregnancy. This TCR was sampled from a female donor with multiple sclerosis, enrolled in a pregnancy study. This chain joins TRBV6-4 and TRBJ1-1; D not resolved. CDR3 in DNA: TGTGCCAGCAGTGATGGTCAGGAGAACACTGAAGCTTTCTTT. It yields the protein CASSDGQENTEAFF.